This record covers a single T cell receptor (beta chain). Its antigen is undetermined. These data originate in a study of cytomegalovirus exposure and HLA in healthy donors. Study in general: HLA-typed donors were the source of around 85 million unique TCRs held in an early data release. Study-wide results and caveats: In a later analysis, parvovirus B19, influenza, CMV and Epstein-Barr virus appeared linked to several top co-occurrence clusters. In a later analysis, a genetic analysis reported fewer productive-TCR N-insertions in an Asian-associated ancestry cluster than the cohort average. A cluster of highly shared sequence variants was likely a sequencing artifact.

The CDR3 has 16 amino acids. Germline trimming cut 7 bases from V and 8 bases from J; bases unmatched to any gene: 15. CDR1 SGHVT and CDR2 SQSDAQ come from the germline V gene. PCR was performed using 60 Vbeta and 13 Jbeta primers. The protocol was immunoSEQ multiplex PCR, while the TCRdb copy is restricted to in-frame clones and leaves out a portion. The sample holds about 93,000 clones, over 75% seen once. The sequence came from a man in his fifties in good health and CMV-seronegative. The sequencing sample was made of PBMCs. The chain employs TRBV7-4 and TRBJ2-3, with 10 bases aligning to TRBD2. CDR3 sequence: CASNVLASGRVGTQYF. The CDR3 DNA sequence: TGTGCCAGCAACGTACTAGCTAGCGGGAGAGTTGGTACGCAGTATTTT.